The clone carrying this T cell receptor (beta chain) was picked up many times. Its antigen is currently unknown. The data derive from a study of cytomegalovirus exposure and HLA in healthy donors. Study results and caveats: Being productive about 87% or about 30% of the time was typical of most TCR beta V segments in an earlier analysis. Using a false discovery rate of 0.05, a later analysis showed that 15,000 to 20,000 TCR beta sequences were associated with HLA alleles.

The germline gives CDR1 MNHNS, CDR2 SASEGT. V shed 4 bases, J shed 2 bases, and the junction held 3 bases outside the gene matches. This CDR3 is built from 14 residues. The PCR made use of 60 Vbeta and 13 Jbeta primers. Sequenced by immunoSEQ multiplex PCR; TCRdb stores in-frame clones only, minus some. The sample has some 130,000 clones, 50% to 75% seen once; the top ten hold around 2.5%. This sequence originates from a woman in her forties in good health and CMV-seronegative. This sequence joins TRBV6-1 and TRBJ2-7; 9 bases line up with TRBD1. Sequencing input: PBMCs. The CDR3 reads CASSGDREPYEQYF. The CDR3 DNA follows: TGTGCCAGCAGTGGGGACAGGGAACCCTACGAGCAGTACTTC.